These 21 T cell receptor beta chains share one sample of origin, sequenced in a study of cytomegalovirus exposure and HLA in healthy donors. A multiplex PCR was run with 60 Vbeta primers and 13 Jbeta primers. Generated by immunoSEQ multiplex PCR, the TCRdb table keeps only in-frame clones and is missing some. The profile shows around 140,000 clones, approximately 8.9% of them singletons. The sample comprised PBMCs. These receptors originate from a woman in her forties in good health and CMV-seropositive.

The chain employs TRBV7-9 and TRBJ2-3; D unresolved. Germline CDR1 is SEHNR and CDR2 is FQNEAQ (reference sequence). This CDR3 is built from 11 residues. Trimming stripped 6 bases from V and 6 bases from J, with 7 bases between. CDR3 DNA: TGTGCCAGCAGGCGCGGTGATACGCAGTATTTT. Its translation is CASRRGDTQYF.

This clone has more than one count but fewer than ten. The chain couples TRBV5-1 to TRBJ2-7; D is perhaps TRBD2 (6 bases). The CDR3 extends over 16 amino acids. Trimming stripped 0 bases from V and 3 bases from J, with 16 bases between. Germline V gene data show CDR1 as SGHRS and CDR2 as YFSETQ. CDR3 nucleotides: TGCGCCAGCAGCTTGGACGTGGGGGGTATTGGCTACGAGCAGTACTTC. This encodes CASSLDVGGIGYEQYF.

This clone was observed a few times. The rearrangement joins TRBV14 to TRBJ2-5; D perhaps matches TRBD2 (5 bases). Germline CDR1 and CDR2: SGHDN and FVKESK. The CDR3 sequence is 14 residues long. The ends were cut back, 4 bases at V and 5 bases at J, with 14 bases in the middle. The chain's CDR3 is CASSRNEGWETQYF. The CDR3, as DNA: TGTGCCAGCAGCCGCAATGAGGGCTGGGAGACCCAGTACTTC. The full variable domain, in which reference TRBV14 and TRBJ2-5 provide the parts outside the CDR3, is EAGVTQFPSHSVIEKGQTVTLRCDPISGHDNLYWYRRVMGKEIKFLLHFVKESKQDESGMPNNRFLAERTGGTYSTLKVQPAELEDSGVYFCASSRNEGWETQYFGPGTRLLVL.

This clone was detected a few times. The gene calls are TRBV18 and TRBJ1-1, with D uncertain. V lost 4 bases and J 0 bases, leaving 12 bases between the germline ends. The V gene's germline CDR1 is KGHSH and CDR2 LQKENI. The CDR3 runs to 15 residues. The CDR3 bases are TGTGCCAGCTCACTCCAACAACTACTGAACACTGAAGCTTTCTTT. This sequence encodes CASSLQQLLNTEAFF.

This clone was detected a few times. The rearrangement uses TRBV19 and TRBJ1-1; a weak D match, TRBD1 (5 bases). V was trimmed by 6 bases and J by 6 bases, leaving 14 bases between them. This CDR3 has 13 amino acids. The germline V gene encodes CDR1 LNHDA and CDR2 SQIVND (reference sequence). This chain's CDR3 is CASRQGVSAEAFF. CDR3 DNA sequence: TGTGCCAGTAGGCAAGGGGTAAGCGCTGAAGCTTTCTTT.

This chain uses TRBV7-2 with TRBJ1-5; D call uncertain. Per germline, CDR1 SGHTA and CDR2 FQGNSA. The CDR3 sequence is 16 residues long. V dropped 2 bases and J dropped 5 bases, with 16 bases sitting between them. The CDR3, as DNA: TGTGCCAGCAGCTTAAGTGCGGGGTTTGAGGATCAGCCCCAGCATTTT. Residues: CASSLSAGFEDQPQHF.

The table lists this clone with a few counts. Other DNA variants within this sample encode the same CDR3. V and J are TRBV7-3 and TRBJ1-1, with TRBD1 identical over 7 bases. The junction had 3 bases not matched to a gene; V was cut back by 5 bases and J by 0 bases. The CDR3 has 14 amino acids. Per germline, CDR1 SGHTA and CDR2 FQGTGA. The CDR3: CASSQGGVNTEAFF. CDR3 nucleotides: TGTGCCAGCAGCCAAGGGGGCGTGAACACTGAAGCTTTCTTT.

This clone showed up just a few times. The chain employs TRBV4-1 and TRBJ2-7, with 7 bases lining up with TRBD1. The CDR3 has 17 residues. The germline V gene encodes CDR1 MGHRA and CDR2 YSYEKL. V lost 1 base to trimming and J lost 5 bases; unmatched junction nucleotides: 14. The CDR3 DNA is TGCGCCAGCAGCCAAGCTTGGAAATCGGGACAGCTCGACGAGCAGTACTTC. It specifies CASSQAWKSGQLDEQYF.

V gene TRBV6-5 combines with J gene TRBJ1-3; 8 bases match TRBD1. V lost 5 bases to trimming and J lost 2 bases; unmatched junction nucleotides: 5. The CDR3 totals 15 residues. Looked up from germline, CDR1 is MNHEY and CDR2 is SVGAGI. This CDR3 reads CASSRGQGTGNTIYF. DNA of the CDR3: TGTGCCAGCAGTCGTGGACAGGGAACTGGAAACACCATATATTTT.

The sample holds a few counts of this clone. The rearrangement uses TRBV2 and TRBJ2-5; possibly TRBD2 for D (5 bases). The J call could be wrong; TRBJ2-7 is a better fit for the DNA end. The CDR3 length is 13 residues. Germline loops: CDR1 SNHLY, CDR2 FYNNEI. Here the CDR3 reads CASSDGSSYEQYF. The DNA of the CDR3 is TGTGCCAGCAGTGATGGGAGTTCCTACGAGCAGTACTTC.

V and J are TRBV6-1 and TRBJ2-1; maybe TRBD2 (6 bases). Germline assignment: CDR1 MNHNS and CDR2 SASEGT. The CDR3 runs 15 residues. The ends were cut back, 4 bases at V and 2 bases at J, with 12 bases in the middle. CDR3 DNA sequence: TGTGCCAGCAGTGCGTCCTGGGGGGCCTACAATGAGCAGTTCTTC. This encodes CASSASWGAYNEQFF.

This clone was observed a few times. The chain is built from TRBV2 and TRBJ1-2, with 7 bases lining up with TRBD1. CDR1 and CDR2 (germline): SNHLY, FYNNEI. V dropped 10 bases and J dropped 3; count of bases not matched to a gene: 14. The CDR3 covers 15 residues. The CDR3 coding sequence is TGTGCCACCGAAATAGGGGGCAGGGGCCACTATGGCTACACCTTC. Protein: CATEIGGRGHYGYTF.

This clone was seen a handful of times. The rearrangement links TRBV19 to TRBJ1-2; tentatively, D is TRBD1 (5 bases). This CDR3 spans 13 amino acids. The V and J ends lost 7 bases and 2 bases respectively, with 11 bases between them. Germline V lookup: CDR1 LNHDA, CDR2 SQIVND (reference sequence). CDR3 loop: CASTTTANYGYTF. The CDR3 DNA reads TGTGCCAGTACCACGACAGCGAACTATGGCTACACCTTC.

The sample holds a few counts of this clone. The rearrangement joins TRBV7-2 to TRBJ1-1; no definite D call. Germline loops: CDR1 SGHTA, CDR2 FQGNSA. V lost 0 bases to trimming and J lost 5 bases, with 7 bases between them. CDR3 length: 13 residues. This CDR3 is CASSLAQATEAFF. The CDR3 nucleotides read TGTGCCAGCAGCTTAGCCCAGGCAACTGAAGCTTTCTTT.

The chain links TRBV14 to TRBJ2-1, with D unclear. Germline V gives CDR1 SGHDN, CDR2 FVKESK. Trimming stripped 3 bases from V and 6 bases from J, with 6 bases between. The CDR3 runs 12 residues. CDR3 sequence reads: CASSHPRNEQFF. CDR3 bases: TGTGCCAGCAGCCACCCCCGCAATGAGCAGTTCTTC.

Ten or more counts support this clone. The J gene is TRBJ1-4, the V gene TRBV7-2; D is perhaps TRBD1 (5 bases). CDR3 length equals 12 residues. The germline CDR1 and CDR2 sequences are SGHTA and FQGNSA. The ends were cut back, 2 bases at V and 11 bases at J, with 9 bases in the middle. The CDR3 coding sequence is TGTGCCAGCAGCTTAACCGGGACTAAACTGTTTTTT. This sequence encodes CASSLTGTKLFF. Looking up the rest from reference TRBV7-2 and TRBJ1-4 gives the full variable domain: GAGVSQSPSNKVTEKGKDVELRCDPISGHTALYWYRQSLGQGLEFLIYFQGNSAPDKSGLPSDRFSAERTGGSVSTLTIQRTQQEDSAVYLCASSLTGTKLFFGSGTQLSVL.

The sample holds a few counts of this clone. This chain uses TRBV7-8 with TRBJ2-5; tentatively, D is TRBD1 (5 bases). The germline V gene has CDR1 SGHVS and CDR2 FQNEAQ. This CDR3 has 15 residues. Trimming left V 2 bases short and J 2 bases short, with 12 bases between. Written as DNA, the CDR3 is TGTGCCAGCAGCTTATCGACAGCCGATCAAGAGACCCAGTACTTC. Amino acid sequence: CASSLSTADQETQYF.

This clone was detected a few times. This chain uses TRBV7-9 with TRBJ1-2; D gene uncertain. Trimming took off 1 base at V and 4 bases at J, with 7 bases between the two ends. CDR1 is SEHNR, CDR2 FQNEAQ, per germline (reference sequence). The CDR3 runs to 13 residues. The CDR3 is CASSLGDTYGYTF. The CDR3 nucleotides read TGTGCCAGCAGCTTAGGAGACACCTATGGCTACACCTTC.

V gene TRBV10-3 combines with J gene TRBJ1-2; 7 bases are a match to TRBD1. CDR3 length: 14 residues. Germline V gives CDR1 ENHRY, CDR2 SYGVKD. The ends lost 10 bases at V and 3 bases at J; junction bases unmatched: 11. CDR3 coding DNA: TGTGCCACTAGGACAGGAGGTGAGGACTATGGCTACACCTTC. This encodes CATRTGGEDYGYTF.

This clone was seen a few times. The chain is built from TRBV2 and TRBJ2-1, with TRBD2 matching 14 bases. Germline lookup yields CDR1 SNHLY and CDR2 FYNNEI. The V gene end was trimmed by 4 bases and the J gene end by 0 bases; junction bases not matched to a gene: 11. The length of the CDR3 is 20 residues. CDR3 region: CASSGWGTSGGPSSYNEQFF. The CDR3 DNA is TGTGCCAGCAGTGGGTGGGGGACTAGCGGGGGCCCTAGCTCCTACAATGAGCAGTTCTTC.

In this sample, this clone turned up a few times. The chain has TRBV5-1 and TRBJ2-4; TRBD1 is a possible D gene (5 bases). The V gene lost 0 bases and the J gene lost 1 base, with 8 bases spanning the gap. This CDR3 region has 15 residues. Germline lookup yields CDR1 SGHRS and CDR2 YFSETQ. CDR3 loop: CASSLDPGAKNIQYF. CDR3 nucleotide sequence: TGCGCCAGCAGCTTGGATCCAGGGGCCAAAAACATTCAGTACTTC.